This T cell receptor (beta chain) originates from a study of blood T cell repertoires in COVID-19. Study summary: There were acute and convalescent COVID-19 samples, and they came from the United States, Italy and Spain. PBMCs, B-cell-depleted T cells, or T cells provided the cDNA or gDNA that made up the material.

Germline CDR1 and CDR2: MNHNY and SVGAGI (reference sequence). This CDR3 region has 15 residues. V gave up 5 bases and J gave up 3 bases, with 16 bases separating them. Original data processing: Estimated nucleated cell counts came from reference gene primer amplification. TCRdb keeps only in-frame clones here, not all; method: immunoSEQ multiplex PCR. Clone size and V and J calls were adopted from that table, with D and trimming inferred from the DNA. Of 250,000 or so clones listed, approximately 85% are singletons. The chain has TRBV6-6 and TRBJ1-1, with D possibly matching TRBD1 (6 bases). The TCR was taken from a woman in her 70s with acute or convalescent COVID-19. The sample taken for sequencing was peripheral blood. CDR3 amino acids: CASSPRGAMDTEAFF. The CDR3 bases are TGTGCCAGCAGTCCGCGGGGGGCGATGGACACTGAAGCTTTCTTT.